These 32 T cell receptor beta chains share one sample of origin, sequenced in a study of shared clonotypes between healthy human individuals. TCRdb keeps only in-frame clones here, not all; method: immunoSEQ multiplex PCR. The data contain about 2.4 million clones, around 94% of them singletons. Sample: naive CD4+ T cells sorted from blood. Subset defined: CD45RA+ positively selected. These TCRs come from a man aged 18 to 35 in good health.

The CDR3 reads CASSLVTTGYEQYF. For the CDR3, the DNA is TGTGCCAGCAGCTTAGTCACCACGGGGTACGAGCAGTACTTC. This chain links TRBV11-2 with TRBJ2-7; D is possibly TRBD2 (5 bases). This CDR3 region has 14 residues. The germline V gene has CDR1 SGHAT and CDR2 FQNNGV. V lost 1 base to trimming and J lost 4 bases, with 11 bases between them. Full variable domain (missing parts from reference TRBV11-2 and TRBJ2-7): EAGVAQSPRYKIIEKRQSVAFWCNPISGHATLYWYQQILGQGPKLLIQFQNNGVVDDSQLPKDRFSAERLKGVDSTLKIQPAKLEDSAVYLCASSLVTTGYEQYFGPGTRLTVT.

This clone turned up a few times. The chain links TRBV7-6 to TRBJ1-2; 11 positions match TRBD1. The CDR3 totals 16 residues. Germline CDR1 reads SGHVS; CDR2 reads FNYEAQ. J was trimmed by 4 bases and V by 0 bases; bases with no gene match: 4. The CDR3 spells CASSLAGQGASYGYTF. DNA of the CDR3: TGTGCCAGCAGCTTAGCCGGACAGGGGGCTTCCTATGGCTACACCTTC. The full variable domain, its missing parts supplied by reference TRBV7-6 and TRBJ1-2, is GAGVSQSPRYKVTKRGQDVALRCDPISGHVSLYWYRQALGQGPEFLTYFNYEAQQDKSGLPNDRFSAERPEGSISTLTIQRTEQRDSAMYRCASSLAGQGASYGYTFGSGTRLTVV.

The rearrangement uses TRBV7-2 and TRBJ2-5, with D uncertain. This CDR3 has 13 amino acids. Germline CDR1 reads SGHTA; CDR2 reads FQGNSA. Trimming removed 2 bases at V and 6 bases at J, with 10 bases between. The CDR3 nucleotides read TGTGCCAGCAGCTTAAATGGCCTTAAGACCCAGTACTTC. As protein: CASSLNGLKTQYF.

This sequence joins TRBV2 and TRBJ2-7, with 7 bases aligning to TRBD1. Germline V gene data show CDR1 as SNHLY and CDR2 as FYNNEI. V was pared by 6 bases and J by 0 bases, with 5 bases of the junction left unmatched. This CDR3 contains 14 residues. CDR3: CASRKDRSSYEQYF. CDR3 nucleotides: TGTGCCAGCAGGAAGGACAGGAGCTCCTACGAGCAGTACTTC. The whole variable domain, remainder taken from reference TRBV2 and TRBJ2-7, is EPEVTQTPSHQVTQMGQEVILRCVPISNHLYFYWYRQILGQKVEFLVSFYNNEISEKSEIFDDQFSVERPDGSNFTLKIRSTKLEDSAMYFCASRKDRSSYEQYFGPGTRLTVT.

V gene TRBV28 combines with J gene TRBJ1-1; 7 bases line up with TRBD1. CDR3 size: 13 residues. Germline CDR1 and CDR2: MDHEN and SYDVKM. J lost 3 bases, V lost 8 bases, and 6 bases had no gene match. CDR3 nucleotide sequence: TGTGCCAGCGGTAGGGGGCCGGACACTGAAGCTTTCTTT. Translated: CASGRGPDTEAFF.

The rearrangement links TRBV5-1 to TRBJ2-3; D gene ambiguous. The V gene lost 0 bases and the J gene lost 9 bases, with 20 bases spanning the gap. The germline gives CDR1 SGHRS, CDR2 YFSETQ. The CDR3 extends over 16 amino acids. Here the CDR3 DNA reads TGCGCCAGCAGCTTGGGCGGCTCCGCCCGGCACAAGACGCAGTATTTT. Protein sequence: CASSLGGSARHKTQYF.

The J gene is TRBJ2-2, the V gene TRBV18; 9 bases agree with TRBD2. CDR1 and CDR2 from the germline V gene are KGHSH and LQKENI. The CDR3 spans 14 residues. V lost 4 bases, J lost 9 bases, and 6 bases stayed unmatched. The CDR3 here is CASSRTGTSRELFF. The DNA of the CDR3 is TGTGCCAGCTCACGTACCGGGACTAGCCGGGAGCTGTTTTTT.

The rearrangement uses TRBV4-3 and TRBJ1-1; D may be TRBD1 (6 bases). The V gene's germline CDR1 is LGHNA and CDR2 YSLEER. The V and J ends lost 1 base and 2 bases respectively, with 14 bases between them. The length of the CDR3 is 16 residues. This chain's CDR3 is CASSQGPAGANTEAFF. DNA of the CDR3: TGCGCCAGCAGCCAAGGTCCGGCAGGGGCTAACACTGAAGCTTTCTTT.

The rearrangement joins TRBV6-5 to TRBJ2-2; D possibly corresponds to TRBD2 (6 bases). V was pared by 1 base and J by 1 base, with 10 bases between. CDR3 size: 16 residues. Germline lookup yields CDR1 MNHEY and CDR2 SVGAGI. CDR3 in amino acids: CASSYLVAVNTGELFF. CDR3 DNA sequence: TGTGCCAGCAGTTACTTGGTAGCGGTGAACACCGGGGAGCTGTTTTTT.

J is TRBJ2-7 and V is TRBV21-1; TRBD1, the table's D call, was not compared with the DNA. TRBV21-1 is listed as a pseudogene. This CDR3 has 15 amino acids. The CDR3 loop is CASSNRFRELYEQYF. In DNA, the CDR3 is TGTGCCAGCAGCAATCGGTTCAGGGAACTTTACGAGCAGTACTTC.

The CDR3 bases are TGTGCCTGCGGGGAAGGGACAGTAGATTACGAGCAGTACTTC. This translates into CACGEGTVDYEQYF. V is TRBV30 and J is TRBJ2-5; 7 bases align to TRBD1. The J call is uncertain, as TRBJ2-7 better fits the DNA end. The CDR3 is 14 residues long. From germline, CDR1 is GTSNPN and CDR2 SVGIG (reference sequence).

The chain couples TRBV30 to TRBJ2-1; D is perhaps TRBD2 (5 bases). This CDR3 is built from 14 residues. Per germline, CDR1 GTSNPN and CDR2 SVGIG (reference sequence). The germline V and J ends were trimmed by 4 bases and 0 bases, with 10 bases remaining between them. CDR3 in amino acids: CAWNLDFSYNEQFF. CDR3 nucleotide sequence: TGTGCCTGGAATTTGGACTTCTCCTACAATGAGCAGTTCTTC.

The CDR3, as DNA: TGTGCCAGTAGGGAGACAGGGGCACATGAAAAACTGTTTTTT. It codes for CASRETGAHEKLFF. The chain uses TRBV19 and TRBJ1-4; the match to TRBD1 covers 8 bases. Germline trimming cut 6 bases from V and 6 bases from J; bases unmatched to any gene: 6. There are 14 residues in the CDR3. CDR1 and CDR2 from the germline V gene are LNHDA and SQIVND (reference sequence).

The V gene is TRBV6-1, the J gene TRBJ1-1; D remains ambiguous. The CDR3 is 14 amino acids. Trimming removed 4 bases at V and 1 base at J, with 10 bases between. Germline CDR1 and CDR2: MNHNS and SASEGT. The CDR3 DNA follows: TGTGCCAGCAGTGGGGAAGGGAGGAACACTGAAGCTTTCTTT. It translates to CASSGEGRNTEAFF.

The CDR3 protein is CASRASGGGFEEQYF. Written as DNA, the CDR3 is TGTGCCAGCAGGGCCTCGGGCGGGGGGTTTGAGGAGCAGTACTTC. The chain couples TRBV6-5 to TRBJ2-7; the match to TRBD2 covers 8 bases. V gave up 6 bases and J gave up 7 bases; unmatched junction bases: 14. CDR1 and CDR2 from the germline V gene are MNHEY and SVGAGI. This CDR3 spans 15 amino acids.

V usage is TRBV7-9 and J usage is TRBJ2-6; D gene unclear. Trimming removed 3 bases from V and 4 bases from J, with 4 bases in between. The germline V gene encodes CDR1 SEHNR and CDR2 FQNEAQ (reference sequence). This CDR3 is 13 amino acids long. The CDR3 loop is CASSLLGANVLTF. The CDR3, as DNA: TGTGCCAGCAGCTTGCTCGGGGCCAACGTCCTGACTTTC.

This clone was counted once. The chain carries TRBV10-3 and TRBJ2-7; 7 nucleotides line up with TRBD1. The germline gives CDR1 ENHRY, CDR2 SYGVKD. The length of the CDR3 is 12 residues. J lost 13 bases, V lost 10 bases, and 16 bases had no gene match. DNA of the CDR3: TGTGCCACTCGACAGGGCCTTGCCGGGATTTACTTC. It is translated as CATRQGLAGIYF.

V and J are TRBV7-2 and TRBJ1-1; possibly TRBD1 for D (5 bases). There are 14 residues in the CDR3. V shed 0 bases and J shed 4 bases, with 9 bases lying between them. Per germline, CDR1 SGHTA and CDR2 FQGNSA. This CDR3 is CASSLAGGATEAFF. The DNA of the CDR3 is TGTGCCAGCAGCTTAGCGGGCGGGGCCACTGAAGCTTTCTTT.

The chain links TRBV9 to TRBJ1-2; TRBD1 matches 7 bases. CDR1 SGDLS and CDR2 YYNGEE come from the germline V gene. The CDR3 is made up of 15 amino acids. With 0 bases clipped from V and 7 bases from J, the junction kept 9 bases outside the gene matches. The CDR3 nucleotides are TGTGCCAGCAGCGTAGCTGGACAGGCCGACCGTGGCTACACCTTC. Translated: CASSVAGQADRGYTF.

This chain joins TRBV19 and TRBJ2-7; 11 bases agree with TRBD1. The trim removed 6 bases at V and 4 bases at J, leaving 11 bases unmatched. Germline assignment: CDR1 LNHDA and CDR2 SQIVND (reference sequence). The CDR3 loop spans 16 amino acids. Here the CDR3 reads CASSETAGQGVYEQYF. Here the CDR3 DNA reads TGTGCCAGTAGCGAAACCGCGGGACAGGGGGTTTACGAGCAGTACTTC.

The V gene is TRBV7-9, the J gene TRBJ1-2; D not certain. Germline V gene data show CDR1 as SEHNR and CDR2 as FQNEAQ (reference sequence). V dropped 1 base and J dropped 8 bases, with 23 bases sitting between them. The CDR3 sequence is 17 residues long. The CDR3 coding sequence is TGTGCCAGCAGCTTAGTGGGCAGCCCTTTTGCTTATGGAGGCTACACCTTC. Translating it yields CASSLVGSPFAYGGYTF. The full variable domain, rest sourced from reference TRBV7-9 and TRBJ1-2, is DTGVSQNPRHKITKRGQNVTFRCDPISEHNRLYWYRQTLGQGPEFLTYFQNEAQLEKSRLLSDRFSAERPKGSFSTLEIQRTEQGDSAMYLCASSLVGSPFAYGGYTFGSGTRLTVV.

The V gene is TRBV6-1, the J gene TRBJ1-1, with a possible D match to TRBD1 (6 bases). This CDR3 region has 14 residues. The V and J ends lost 4 bases and 4 bases respectively, with 13 bases between them. The germline CDR1 and CDR2 sequences are MNHNS and SASEGT. CDR3 in amino acids: CASSVGRGGTEAFF. The CDR3 DNA reads as TGTGCCAGCAGTGTTGGTAGGGGGGGCACTGAAGCTTTCTTT.

The chain uses TRBV4-3 and TRBJ2-5; D not certain. The J call may be in error: the DNA end matches TRBJ2-7 better. The CDR3 is 14 amino acids. Germline V lookup: CDR1 LGHNA, CDR2 YSLEER. The CDR3, as DNA: TGCGCCAGCAGCCAAGATTTCGGAGACTACGAGCAGTACTTC. This sequence encodes CASSQDFGDYEQYF.

The chain joins TRBV4-2 to TRBJ1-4, with D unclear. The CDR3 covers 15 residues. Germline V lookup: CDR1 LGHNA, CDR2 YNFKEQ. V lost 1 base and J 8 bases, leaving 14 bases between the germline ends. The CDR3 region has the DNA TGTGCCAGCAGCCAAGTCGGCTCCCTAGGGGAAAAACTGTTTTTT. Protein sequence: CASSQVGSLGEKLFF.

The rearrangement links TRBV9 to TRBJ1-1; D is uncertain. This CDR3 contains 14 residues. The V gene's germline CDR1 is SGDLS and CDR2 YYNGEE. V gave up 0 bases and J gave up 6 bases, with 12 bases separating them. In nucleotides, the CDR3 is TGTGCCAGCAGCGTAGCTACGGGGAGCGCTGAAGCTTTCTTT. It is translated as CASSVATGSAEAFF.

This sequence joins TRBV28 and TRBJ1-5; possibly TRBD1 for D (5 bases). This CDR3 contains 18 residues. Per germline, CDR1 MDHEN and CDR2 SYDVKM. V lost 7 bases, J lost 0 bases, and 22 bases lay in between. The CDR3 loop is CASTQGFWGGNSNQPQHF. The CDR3 nucleotides are TGTGCCAGCACCCAGGGCTTCTGGGGGGGGAATAGCAATCAGCCCCAGCATTTT.

The rearrangement links TRBV5-6 to TRBJ1-2; 7 bases map to TRBD1. J gave up 4 bases and V 4 bases, and 7 bases lay outside the gene matches. CDR1 is SGHDT and CDR2 is YYEEEE in the germline V gene. This CDR3 has 14 residues. The CDR3 protein is CASSQTGYTYGYTF. The CDR3 DNA is TGTGCCAGCAGCCAGACAGGGTACACCTATGGCTACACCTTC.

The rearrangement links TRBV19 to TRBJ2-3; D possibly uses TRBD1 or TRBD2 (5 bases each). This CDR3 has 16 amino acids. V lost 0 bases and J 2 bases, leaving 12 bases between the germline ends. The V gene's germline CDR1 is LNHDA and CDR2 SQIVND (reference sequence). The CDR3 region is CASSIEGTTVTDTQYF. The CDR3, as DNA: TGTGCCAGTAGTATAGAAGGGACGACCGTCACAGATACGCAGTATTTT.

This clone was seen a few times. The V call is TRBV4-2, the J call TRBJ1-1; the D is unclear. The CDR3 is made up of 14 amino acids. V lost 0 bases and J lost 1, with 6 bases in between. Per the germline V gene, CDR1 is LGHNA and CDR2 is YNFKEQ. The CDR3, as DNA: TGTGCCAGCAGCCAAGATTGGTCGAACACTGAAGCTTTCTTT. Its translation is CASSQDWSNTEAFF.

This clone was counted once. The chain employs TRBV7-8 and TRBJ2-3, with a weak D call TRBD2 (5 bases). From germline, CDR1 is SGHVS and CDR2 FQNEAQ. This CDR3 contains 16 residues. The V and J ends lost 5 bases and 3 bases respectively, with 18 bases between them. The CDR3: CASSLRTPSRTDTQYF. For the CDR3, the DNA is TGTGCCAGCAGCCTTCGGACTCCGTCGCGTACAGATACGCAGTATTTT.

The chain uses TRBV5-1 and TRBJ2-3; 12 bases match TRBD2. Per the germline V gene, CDR1 is SGHRS and CDR2 is YFSETQ. CDR3 length equals 16 residues. With 4 bases clipped from V and 5 bases from J, the junction kept 8 bases outside the gene matches. The DNA for the CDR3 is TGCGCCAGCAGCACCCGTACTAGCGGGGGGCTAGATACGCAGTATTTT. Translating gives CASSTRTSGGLDTQYF.

This sequence joins TRBV4-2 and TRBJ2-7, with 7 bases identical to TRBD2. Unmatched junction bases numbered 4, after V lost 4 bases and J lost 1 base. The CDR3 runs 14 residues. Germline V lookup: CDR1 LGHNA, CDR2 YNFKEQ. The CDR3 loop is CASSPLAPSYEQYF. For the CDR3, the DNA is TGTGCCAGCAGCCCACTAGCGCCATCCTACGAGCAGTACTTC.